Each of the 11 T cell receptor beta chains below was sequenced from the same sample in a study of tumour-infiltrating T cells in Burkitt lymphoma. Sequencing used immunoSEQ multiplex PCR; TCRdb keeps in-frame clones, though not all of them. The table lists around 48,000 clones, less than 40% of them singletons. Sequenced: tumor tissue. The origin of the receptors is a human donor with Burkitt lymphoma.

The chain combines TRBV2 with TRBJ1-4; D ambiguous. Germline V CDR1 and CDR2: SNHLY, FYNNEI. V lost 1 base to trimming and J lost 11 bases, with 11 bases between them. This CDR3 is built from 13 residues. This CDR3 reads CASSEGVRRKLFF. CDR3 DNA sequence: TGTGCCAGCAGTGAAGGGGTGCGTCGGAAACTGTTTTTT. The entire variable domain, with the rest obtained from reference TRBV2 and TRBJ1-4, is as follows: EPEVTQTPSHQVTQMGQEVILRCVPISNHLYFYWYRQILGQKVEFLVSFYNNEISEKSEIFDDQFSVERPDGSNFTLKIRSTKLEDSAMYFCASSEGVRRKLFFGSGTQLSVL.

This clone was seen more than once but under ten times. The chain links TRBV6-6 to TRBJ1-3, with D possibly TRBD1 on 6 matching bases. Per germline, CDR1 MNHNY and CDR2 SVGAGI (reference sequence). The V end lost 11 bases, the J end lost 6 bases, and 20 bases lay between the germline ends. The CDR3 contains 14 residues. The CDR3 reads CASRGQRMENTIYF. The CDR3 DNA sequence: TGTGCCTCTCGTGGACAGCGAATGGAAAACACCATATATTTT.

In its sample, this clone was seen a few times. The DNA of the CDR3 is TGTGCCAGCAGCAGAGGGACTAGCAACACCGGGGAGCTGTTTTTT. Translated, it gives CASSRGTSNTGELFF. This chain connects TRBV13 to TRBJ2-2; 9 nucleotides line up with TRBD2. The CDR3 runs to 15 residues. From germline, CDR1 is PRHDT and CDR2 FYEKMQ (reference sequence). V gave up 5 bases and J gave up 2 bases; unmatched junction bases: 3.

The sample holds a few counts of this clone. The rearrangement links TRBV7-8 to TRBJ1-6; TRBD1 is a possible D gene (6 bases). The CDR3 length is 14 residues. Per the germline V gene, CDR1 is SGHVS and CDR2 is FQNEAQ. V gave up 4 bases and J gave up 3 bases, with 7 bases separating them. As DNA, the CDR3 is TGTGCCAGCAGCTCCAGGGGCTATAATTCACCCCTCCACTTT. Protein: CASSSRGYNSPLHF. Full variable domain (remainder filled in from reference TRBV7-8 and TRBJ1-6): GAGVSQSPRYKVAKRGQDVALRCDPISGHVSLFWYQQALGQGPEFLTYFQNEAQLDKSGLPSDRFFAERPEGSVSTLKIQRTQQEDSAVYLCASSSRGYNSPLHFGNGTRLTVT.

This clone has more than one count but fewer than ten. This chain uses TRBV27 with TRBJ2-1; no firm D call. The CDR3 contains 13 residues. Trimming removed 1 base from V and 8 bases from J, with 9 bases in between. Germline lookup yields CDR1 MNHEY and CDR2 SMNVEV (reference sequence). This CDR3 is CASSLWAGDEQFF. The CDR3 DNA reads as TGTGCCAGCAGTTTATGGGCAGGCGATGAGCAGTTCTTC.

This clone was counted a few times. CDR3 residues: CASSSVVTGETQYF. The CDR3 DNA reads as TGTGCCAGCAGCTCGGTCGTTACGGGGGAGACCCAGTACTTC. The V and J genes are TRBV7-2 and TRBJ2-5, with D possibly matching TRBD2 (5 bases). V lost 4 bases and J lost 5, with 14 bases in between. This CDR3 comprises 14 residues. Looked up from germline, CDR1 is SGHTA and CDR2 is FQGNSA. Complete variable domain (other parts from reference TRBV7-2 and TRBJ2-5): GAGVSQSPSNKVTEKGKDVELRCDPISGHTALYWYRQSLGQGLEFLIYFQGNSAPDKSGLPSDRFSAERTGGSVSTLTIQRTQQEDSAVYLCASSSVVTGETQYFGPGTRLLVL.

This clone was detected only once. The rearrangement uses TRBV7-2 and TRBJ2-7, with D possibly being TRBD2 (6 bases). V dropped 2 bases and J dropped 2 bases, with 16 bases sitting between them. Germline-derived CDR1 and CDR2 are SGHTA and FQGNSA. The length of the CDR3 is 16 residues. CDR3 residues: CASSLTGGRMPYEQYF. The CDR3 bases are TGTGCCAGCAGCTTAACCGGGGGACGGATGCCCTACGAGCAGTACTTC.

Only a few counts were recorded for this clone. V gene TRBV7-2 combines with J gene TRBJ1-5; D unresolved. This CDR3 comprises 12 residues. Germline CDR1 SGHTA, CDR2 FQGNSA. V lost 4 bases and J lost 4, with 5 bases in between. The CDR3 is CASSWNNQPQHF. CDR3 DNA: TGTGCCAGCAGCTGGAATAATCAGCCCCAGCATTTT.

The chain uses TRBV4-3 and TRBJ2-3; 7 nucleotides match TRBD1. V shed 0 bases, J shed 2 bases, and the junction held 5 bases outside the gene matches. The CDR3 has 16 residues. The germline gives CDR1 LGHNA, CDR2 YSLEER. Written as DNA, the CDR3 is TGCGCCAGCAGCCAAGAGAAGACAGGGAACACAGATACGCAGTATTTT. It codes for CASSQEKTGNTDTQYF.

The chain couples TRBV4-3 to TRBJ2-2, with TRBD1 identical over 10 bases. With V trimmed by 11 bases and J by 5 bases, 8 bases remained unmatched. The CDR3 loop spans 14 amino acids. From germline, CDR1 is LGHNA and CDR2 YSLEER. In nucleotides, the CDR3 is TGCGCCGCTCGACAGGGGGCAGGAACCGGGGAGCTGTTTTTT. It yields the protein CAARQGAGTGELFF.

This clone occurred once. V gene TRBV7-9 combines with J gene TRBJ1-4; D is unclear. The germline V gene encodes CDR1 SEHNR and CDR2 FQNEAQ (reference sequence). Trimming took off 2 bases at V and 7 bases at J, with 5 bases between the two ends. This CDR3 spans 12 amino acids. CDR3 nucleotides: TGTGCCAGCAGCTTAATAGGTGAAAAACTGTTTTTT. Translation gives CASSLIGEKLFF.